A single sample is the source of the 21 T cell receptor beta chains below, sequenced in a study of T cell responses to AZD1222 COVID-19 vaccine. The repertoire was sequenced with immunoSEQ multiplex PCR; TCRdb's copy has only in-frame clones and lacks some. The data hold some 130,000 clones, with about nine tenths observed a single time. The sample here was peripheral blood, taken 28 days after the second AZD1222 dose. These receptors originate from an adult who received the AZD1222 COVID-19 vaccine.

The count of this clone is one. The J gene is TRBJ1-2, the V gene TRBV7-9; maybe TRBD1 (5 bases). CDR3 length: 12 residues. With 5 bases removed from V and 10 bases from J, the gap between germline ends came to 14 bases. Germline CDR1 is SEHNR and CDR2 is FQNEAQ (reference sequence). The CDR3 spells CASSLRSGPYTF. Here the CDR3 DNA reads TGTGCCAGCAGCCTAAGGTCGGGGCCCTACACCTTC.

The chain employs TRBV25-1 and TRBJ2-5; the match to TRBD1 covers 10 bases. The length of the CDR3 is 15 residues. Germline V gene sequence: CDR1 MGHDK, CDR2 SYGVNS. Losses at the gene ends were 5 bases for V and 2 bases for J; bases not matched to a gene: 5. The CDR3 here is CASSQDRGFQETQYF. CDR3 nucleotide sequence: TGTGCCAGCAGTCAGGACAGGGGGTTTCAAGAGACCCAGTACTTC. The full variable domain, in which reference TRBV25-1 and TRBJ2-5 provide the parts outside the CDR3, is EADIYQTPRYLVIGTGKKITLECSQTMGHDKMYWYQQDPGMELHLIHYSYGVNSTEKGDLSSESTVSRIRTEHFPLTLESARPSHTSQYLCASSQDRGFQETQYFGPGTRLLVL.

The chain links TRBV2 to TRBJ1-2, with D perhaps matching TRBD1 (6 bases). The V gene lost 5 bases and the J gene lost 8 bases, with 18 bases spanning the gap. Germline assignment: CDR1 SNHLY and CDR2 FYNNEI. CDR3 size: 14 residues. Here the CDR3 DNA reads TGTGCCAGCAGTCCACAGGGTTATCGGCGGGGCTACACCTTC. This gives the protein CASSPQGYRRGYTF.

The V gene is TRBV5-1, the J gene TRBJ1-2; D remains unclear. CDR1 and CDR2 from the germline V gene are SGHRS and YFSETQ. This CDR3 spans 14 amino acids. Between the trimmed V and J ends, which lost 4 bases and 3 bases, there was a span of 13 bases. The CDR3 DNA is TGCGCCAGCAGCCTGGTTCTTGGGGACTATGGCTACACCTTC. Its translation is CASSLVLGDYGYTF. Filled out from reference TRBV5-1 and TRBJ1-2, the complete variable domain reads KAGVTQTPRYLIKTRGQQVTLSCSPISGHRSVSWYQQTPGQGLQFLFEYFSETQRNKGNFPGRFSGRQFSNSRSEMNVSTLELGDSALYLCASSLVLGDYGYTFGSGTRLTVV.

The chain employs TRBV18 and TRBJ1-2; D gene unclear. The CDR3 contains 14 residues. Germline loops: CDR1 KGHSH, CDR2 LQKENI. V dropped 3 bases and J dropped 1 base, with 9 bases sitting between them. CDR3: CASSPPGVNYGYTF. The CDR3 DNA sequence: TGTGCCAGCTCACCCCCGGGTGTTAACTATGGCTACACCTTC. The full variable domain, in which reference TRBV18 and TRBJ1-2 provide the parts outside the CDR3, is NAGVMQNPRHLVRRRGQEARLRCSPMKGHSHVYWYRQLPEEGLKFMVYLQKENIIDESGMPKERFSAEFPKEGPSILRIQQVVRGDSAAYFCASSPPGVNYGYTFGSGTRLTVV.

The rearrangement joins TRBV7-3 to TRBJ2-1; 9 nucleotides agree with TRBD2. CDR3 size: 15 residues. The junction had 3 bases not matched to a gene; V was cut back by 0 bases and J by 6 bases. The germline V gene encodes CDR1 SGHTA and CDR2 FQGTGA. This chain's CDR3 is CASSLTSGRFNEQFF. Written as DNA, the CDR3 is TGTGCCAGCAGCTTAACTAGCGGGAGATTCAATGAGCAGTTCTTC.

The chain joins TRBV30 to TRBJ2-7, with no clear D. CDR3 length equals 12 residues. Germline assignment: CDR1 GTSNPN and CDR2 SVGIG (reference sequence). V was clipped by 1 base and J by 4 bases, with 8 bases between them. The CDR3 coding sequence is TGTGCCTGGAGTGGGGTTGGATACGAGCAGTACTTC. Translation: CAWSGVGYEQYF.

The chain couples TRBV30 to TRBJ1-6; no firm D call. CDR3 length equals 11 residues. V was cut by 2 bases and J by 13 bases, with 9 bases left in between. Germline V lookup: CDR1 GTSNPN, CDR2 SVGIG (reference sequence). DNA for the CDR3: TGTGCCTGGAGTAATTTGGGGCCCCTCCACTTT. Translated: CAWSNLGPLHF.

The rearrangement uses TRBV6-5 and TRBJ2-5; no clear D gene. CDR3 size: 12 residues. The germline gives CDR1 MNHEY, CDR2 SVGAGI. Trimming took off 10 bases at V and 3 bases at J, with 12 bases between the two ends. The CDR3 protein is CATTPFKETQYF. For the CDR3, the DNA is TGTGCCACCACCCCTTTTAAAGAGACCCAGTACTTC.

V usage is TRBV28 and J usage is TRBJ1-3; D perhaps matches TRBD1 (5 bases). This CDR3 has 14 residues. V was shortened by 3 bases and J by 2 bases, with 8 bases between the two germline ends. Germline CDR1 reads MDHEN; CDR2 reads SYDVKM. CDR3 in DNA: TGTGCCAGCAGTTTGTTAGGGGCTGGAAACACCATATATTTT. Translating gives CASSLLGAGNTIYF.

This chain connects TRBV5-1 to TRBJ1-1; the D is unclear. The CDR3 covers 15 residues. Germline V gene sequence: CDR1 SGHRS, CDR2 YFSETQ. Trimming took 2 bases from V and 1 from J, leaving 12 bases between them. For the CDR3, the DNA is TGCGCCAGCAGCTTAGAGGGCCTGGGGAACACTGAAGCTTTCTTT. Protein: CASSLEGLGNTEAFF.

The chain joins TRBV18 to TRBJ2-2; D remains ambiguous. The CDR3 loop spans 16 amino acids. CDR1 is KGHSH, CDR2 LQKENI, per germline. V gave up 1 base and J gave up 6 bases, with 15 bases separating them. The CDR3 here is CASSPLTMLAAGELFF. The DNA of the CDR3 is TGTGCCAGCTCACCACTGACCATGTTAGCTGCCGGGGAGCTGTTTTTT.

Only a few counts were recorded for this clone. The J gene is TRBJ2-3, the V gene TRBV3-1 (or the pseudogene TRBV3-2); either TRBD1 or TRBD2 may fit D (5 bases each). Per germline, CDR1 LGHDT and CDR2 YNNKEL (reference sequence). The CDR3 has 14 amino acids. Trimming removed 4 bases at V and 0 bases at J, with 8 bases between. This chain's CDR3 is CASSPWDSTDTQYF. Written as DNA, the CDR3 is TGTGCCAGCAGCCCGTGGGACAGCACAGATACGCAGTATTTT.

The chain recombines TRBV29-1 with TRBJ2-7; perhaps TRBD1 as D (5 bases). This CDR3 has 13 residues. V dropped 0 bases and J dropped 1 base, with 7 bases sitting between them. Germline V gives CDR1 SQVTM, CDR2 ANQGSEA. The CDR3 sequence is CSVEEGPSYEQYF. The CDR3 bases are TGCAGCGTTGAAGAGGGGCCTTCCTACGAGCAGTACTTC.

The CDR3 is CASSLTQGALNEQFF. The CDR3 DNA sequence: TGTGCCAGCAGTTTGACCCAGGGGGCTTTGAATGAGCAGTTCTTC. The rearrangement links TRBV28 to TRBJ2-1, with TRBD1 identical over 8 bases. The V segment lost 3 bases and the J segment 7 bases; nucleotides outside the gene matches: 8. This CDR3 comprises 15 residues. From germline, CDR1 is MDHEN and CDR2 SYDVKM.

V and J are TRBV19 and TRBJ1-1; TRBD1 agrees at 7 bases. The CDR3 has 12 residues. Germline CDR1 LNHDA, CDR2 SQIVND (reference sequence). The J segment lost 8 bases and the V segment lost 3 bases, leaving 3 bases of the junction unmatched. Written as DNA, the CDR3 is TGTGCCAGTAGTATCCGGGACAGAGAAGCTTTCTTT. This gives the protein CASSIRDREAFF.

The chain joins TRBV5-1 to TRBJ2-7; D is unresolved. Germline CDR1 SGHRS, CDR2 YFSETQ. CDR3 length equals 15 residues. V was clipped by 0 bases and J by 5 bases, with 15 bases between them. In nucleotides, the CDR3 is TGCGCCAGCAGCTTGGACCCAAAAGGCTCGGACGAGCAGTACTTC. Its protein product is CASSLDPKGSDEQYF. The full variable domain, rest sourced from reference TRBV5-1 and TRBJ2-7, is KAGVTQTPRYLIKTRGQQVTLSCSPISGHRSVSWYQQTPGQGLQFLFEYFSETQRNKGNFPGRFSGRQFSNSRSEMNVSTLELGDSALYLCASSLDPKGSDEQYFGPGTRLTVT.

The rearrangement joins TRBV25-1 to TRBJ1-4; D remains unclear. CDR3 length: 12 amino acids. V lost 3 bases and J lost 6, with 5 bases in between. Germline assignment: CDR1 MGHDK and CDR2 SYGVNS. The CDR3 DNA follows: TGTGCCAGCAGTGAGTGGGATGAAAAACTGTTTTTT. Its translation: CASSEWDEKLFF.

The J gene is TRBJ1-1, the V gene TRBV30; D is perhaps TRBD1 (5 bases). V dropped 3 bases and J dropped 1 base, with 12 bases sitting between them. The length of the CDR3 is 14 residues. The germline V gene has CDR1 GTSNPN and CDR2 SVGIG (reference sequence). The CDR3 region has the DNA TGTGCCTGGAGATCCCTGGGACGGAACACTGAAGCTTTCTTT. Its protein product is CAWRSLGRNTEAFF.

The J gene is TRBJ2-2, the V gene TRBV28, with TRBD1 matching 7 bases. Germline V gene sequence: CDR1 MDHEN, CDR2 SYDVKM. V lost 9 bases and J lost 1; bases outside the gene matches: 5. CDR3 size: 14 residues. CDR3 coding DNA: TGTGCCAGTGTCCGGACAGGGAACACCGGGGAGCTGTTTTTT. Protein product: CASVRTGNTGELFF.

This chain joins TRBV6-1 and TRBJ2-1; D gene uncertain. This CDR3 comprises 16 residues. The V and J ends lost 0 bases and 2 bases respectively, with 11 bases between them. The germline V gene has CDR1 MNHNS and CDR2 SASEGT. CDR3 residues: CASSEARSLPYNEQFF. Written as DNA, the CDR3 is TGTGCCAGCAGTGAAGCCCGTAGTCTCCCCTACAATGAGCAGTTCTTC.